This T cell receptor (beta chain) emerged from a study of beta chain features in type 1 diabetes. Sequenced material consisted of expressed TCRB transcripts (all of the isolated RNA was reverse transcribed). There were approximately 3.5 million reads on average in the naive, central memory and regulatory T cell samples. Using immunoSEQ multiplex PCR, the repertoire was profiled, and TCRdb retains in-frame clones only, with some absent. The profile shows 400,000 to 600,000 clones, 30% of them singletons. CDR3 length: 13 residues. The receptor was isolated from a man aged 18 to 30 in good health. Material: naive CD4+ T cells from blood. The chain employs TRBV21-1 and TRBJ2-7; the DNA was not compared with TRBD1, the D call given in the table. TRBV21-1 is described as a pseudogene. The CDR3 coding sequence is TGTGCCAGCAGCAAAGGGGCCCTCTACGAGCAGTACTTC. Amino acid sequence: CASSKGALYEQYF.